This paragraph reports one T cell receptor beta chain. The same CDR3 can be traced to other DNA sequences in this sample. This record comes from a study of blood T cell repertoires in COVID-19. Turning to the study itself: T cells, B-cell-depleted T cells, or PBMCs supplied cDNA or gDNA.

Here immunoSEQ multiplex PCR was the method, and the copy in TCRdb shows in-frame clones only, minus some. The sample records 210,000 or so clones, 75% to 90% being singletons. Between the trimmed V and J ends, which lost 1 base and 1 base, there was a span of 5 bases. Per germline, CDR1 SGHRS and CDR2 YFSETQ. The CDR3 covers 13 residues. The rearrangement uses TRBV5-1 and TRBJ1-1; tentative D call: TRBD1 (5 bases). The sequence derives from a woman between 40 and 50 years old with acute or convalescent COVID-19. Sequences were obtained from peripheral blood. CDR3 sequence: CASSLTGNTEAFF. In DNA form, the CDR3 reads TGCGCCAGCAGCTTGACAGGGAACACTGAAGCTTTCTTT.